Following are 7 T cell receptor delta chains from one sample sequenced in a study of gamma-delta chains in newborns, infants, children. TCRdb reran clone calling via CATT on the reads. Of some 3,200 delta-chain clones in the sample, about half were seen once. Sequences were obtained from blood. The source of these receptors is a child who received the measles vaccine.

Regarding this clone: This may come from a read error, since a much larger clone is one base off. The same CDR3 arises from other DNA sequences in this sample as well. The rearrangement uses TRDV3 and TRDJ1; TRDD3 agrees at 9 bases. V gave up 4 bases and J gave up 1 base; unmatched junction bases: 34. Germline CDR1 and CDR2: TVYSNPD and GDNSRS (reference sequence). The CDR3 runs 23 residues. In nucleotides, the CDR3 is TGTGCCTGTTCGCCCCCTTCTCCATTCCTACACGGCTGGGGGATCTTGAGCACCGATAAACTCATCTTT. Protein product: CACSPPSPFLHGWGILSTDKLIF.

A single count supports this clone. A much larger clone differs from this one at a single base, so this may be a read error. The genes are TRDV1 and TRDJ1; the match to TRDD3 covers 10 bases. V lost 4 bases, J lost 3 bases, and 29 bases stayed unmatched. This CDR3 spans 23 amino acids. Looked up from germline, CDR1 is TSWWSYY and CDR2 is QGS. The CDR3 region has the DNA TGTGCTCTTGGGGCCTTAGCGGCTTCTTTCCTACTGGGGGATCCCCCTTACGCCGATAAACTCATCTTT. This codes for CALGALAASFLLGDPPYADKLIF.

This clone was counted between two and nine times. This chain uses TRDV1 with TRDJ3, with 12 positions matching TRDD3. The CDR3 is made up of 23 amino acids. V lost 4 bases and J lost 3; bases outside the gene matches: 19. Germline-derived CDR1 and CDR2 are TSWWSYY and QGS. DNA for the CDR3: TGTGCTCTTGGGGGATCCTCCTGTACTGGGGGATACCAGCTTCACTGGGACACCCGACAGATGTTTTTC. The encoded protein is CALGGSSCTGGYQLHWDTRQMFF.

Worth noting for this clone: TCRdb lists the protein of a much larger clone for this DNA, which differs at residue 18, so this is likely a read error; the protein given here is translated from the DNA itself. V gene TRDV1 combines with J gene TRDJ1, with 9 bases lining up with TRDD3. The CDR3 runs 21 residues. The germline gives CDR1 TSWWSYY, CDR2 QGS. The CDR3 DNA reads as TGTGCTCTTGGGGAACGGTTCCATTCCTTAAACTGGGGGACCCACACCGATAGACTCATCTTT. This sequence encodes CALGERFHSLNWGTHTDRLIF.

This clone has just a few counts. CDR3 DNA: TGTGCTCTTGGGGACCACCATTCCGGACGTGGACATGGTGGGTACTGGGGGATACGCCCTGCTGGTCCTCACGGACTCATCTTT. It is translated as CALGDHHSGRGHGGYWGIRPAGPHGLIF. The J gene is TRDJ1, the V gene TRDV1; 13 nucleotides align to TRDD3. The V and J ends lost 3 bases and 10 bases, in that order; junction bases with no gene match: 47. The CDR3 contains 28 residues. Germline V gene sequence: CDR1 TSWWSYY, CDR2 QGS.

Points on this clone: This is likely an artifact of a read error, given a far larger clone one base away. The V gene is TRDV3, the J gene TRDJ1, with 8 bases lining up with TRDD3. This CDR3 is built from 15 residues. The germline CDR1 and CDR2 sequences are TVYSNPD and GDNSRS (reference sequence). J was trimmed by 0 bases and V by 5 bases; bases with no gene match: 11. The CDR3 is CALRPGGLYTDKLIF. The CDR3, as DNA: TGTGCCCTACGTCCTGGGGGACTTTACACCGATAAACTCATCTTT.

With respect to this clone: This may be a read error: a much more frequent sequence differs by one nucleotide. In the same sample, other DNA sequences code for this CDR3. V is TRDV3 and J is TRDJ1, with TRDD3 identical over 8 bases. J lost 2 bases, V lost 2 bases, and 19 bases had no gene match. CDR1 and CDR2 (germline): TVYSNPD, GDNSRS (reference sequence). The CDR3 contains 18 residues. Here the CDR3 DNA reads TGTGCCTTTCCTAGGCGCATATTGGGGGGATATGCAACCGATAAACTCATCTTT. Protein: CAFPRRILGGYATDKLIF.